This passage covers 13 T cell receptor beta chains from one sample sequenced in a study of blood T cell repertoires in COVID-19. Here immunoSEQ multiplex PCR was the method, and the copy in TCRdb shows in-frame clones only, minus some. The profile shows about 170,000 clones, about four fifths of them singletons. Sequencing was carried out using peripheral blood. The receptors come from a woman older than 75 with acute or convalescent COVID-19.

This clone showed up just once. This sequence joins TRBV6-5 and TRBJ2-7; tentative D call: TRBD1 (5 bases). This CDR3 is 14 amino acids long. Germline V gene data show CDR1 as MNHEY and CDR2 as SVGAGI. V lost 7 bases, J lost 0 bases, and 13 bases lay in between. The CDR3 reads CASKTTASSYEQYF. CDR3 in DNA: TGTGCCAGCAAAACGACAGCGAGCTCCTACGAGCAGTACTTC.

This clone was observed a few times. V is TRBV28 and J is TRBJ1-3; 8 bases match TRBD1. V lost 2 bases to trimming and J lost 0 bases; unmatched junction nucleotides: 9. Germline CDR1 is MDHEN and CDR2 is SYDVKM. There are 18 residues in the CDR3. The CDR3 is CASSLGGGQDDSGNTIYF. The CDR3 nucleotides are TGTGCCAGCAGTTTAGGGGGGGGACAGGACGACTCTGGAAACACCATATATTTT. Supplemented by reference TRBV28 and TRBJ1-3, the full variable domain reads DVKVTQSSRYLVKRTGEKVFLECVQDMDHENMFWYRQDPGLGLRLIYFSYDVKMKEKGDIPEGYSVSREKKERFSLILESASTNQTSMYLCASSLGGGQDDSGNTIYFGEGSWLTVV.

The chain couples TRBV28 to TRBJ1-3; the match to TRBD1 covers 9 bases. The junction had 13 bases not matched to a gene; V was cut back by 5 bases and J by 8 bases. The V gene's germline CDR1 is MDHEN and CDR2 SYDVKM. This CDR3 comprises 16 residues. The CDR3 DNA follows: TGTGCCAGCAGTGGACCGGGACAGGGAGTTTTAGACACCATATATTTT. Residues: CASSGPGQGVLDTIYF.

The rearrangement uses TRBV6-4 and TRBJ2-3, with TRBD2 identical over 7 bases. CDR3 size: 15 residues. After removal of 4 bases from V and 2 bases from J, the junction contained 6 bases not matched to a gene. CDR1 and CDR2 (germline): MRHNA, SNTAGT. The CDR3 DNA is TGTGCCAGCAGTGCGGGGGGATCCCCCACAGATACGCAGTATTTT. It translates to CASSAGGSPTDTQYF.

The gene calls are TRBV3-1 (or the pseudogene TRBV3-2) and TRBJ1-2; 8 nucleotides line up with TRBD1. The trim removed 4 bases at V and 4 bases at J, leaving 8 bases unmatched. This CDR3 is built from 15 residues. CDR1 is LGHDT and CDR2 is YNNKEL in the germline V gene (reference sequence). CDR3 protein: CASSRTGQESYGYTF. The CDR3, as DNA: TGTGCCAGCAGCCGGACGGGACAGGAGAGCTATGGCTACACCTTC.

In DNA, the CDR3 is TGTGCCAGTGATATAGGGGGGGATCAGCCCCAGCATTTT. Translated: CASDIGGDQPQHF. The chain is built from TRBV19 and TRBJ1-5; TRBD1 is a possible D gene (6 bases). Trimming took off 8 bases at V and 5 bases at J, with 13 bases between the two ends. The germline gives CDR1 LNHDA, CDR2 SQIVND (reference sequence). This CDR3 is built from 13 residues.

This chain links TRBV3-1 (or the pseudogene TRBV3-2) with TRBJ1-5, with D uncertain. Germline loops: CDR1 LGHDT, CDR2 YNNKEL (reference sequence). The CDR3 has 15 residues. V was trimmed by 1 base and J by 6 bases, leaving 13 bases between them. The CDR3, as DNA: TGTGCCAGCAGCCAAGGAGTTGACAATTCTCAGCCCCAGCATTTT. Protein product: CASSQGVDNSQPQHF.

The genes are TRBV29-1 and TRBJ1-1; D perhaps matches TRBD1 (6 bases). Trimming left V 6 bases short and J 2 bases short, with 13 bases between. Germline loops: CDR1 SQVTM, CDR2 ANQGSEA. The CDR3 extends over 13 amino acids. CDR3 loop: CSVQGFFNTEAFF. CDR3 sequence (DNA): TGCAGCGTCCAGGGGTTTTTTAACACTGAAGCTTTCTTT.

V usage is TRBV19 and J usage is TRBJ1-5; possible D gene TRBD1, 5 bases. Germline V gene sequence: CDR1 LNHDA, CDR2 SQIVND (reference sequence). This CDR3 comprises 20 residues. The V end was cut by 6 bases, the J end by 4 bases, with 31 bases between. In DNA, the CDR3 is TGTGCCAGTAGAGGGGACTTAGGGGAGGGAGGCGACTCAGGTAATCAGCCCCAGCATTTT. This codes for CASRGDLGEGGDSGNQPQHF.

V gene TRBV5-1 combines with J gene TRBJ2-3; 8 bases fit TRBD2. From germline, CDR1 is SGHRS and CDR2 YFSETQ. V shed 0 bases and J 5 bases; nucleotides not matched to a gene: 5. This CDR3 is built from 15 residues. The CDR3, as DNA: TGCGCCAGCAGCTTGGTGTCGGGGGGGCGAGATACGCAGTATTTT. Its protein is CASSLVSGGRDTQYF. The full variable domain, completed using reference TRBV5-1 and TRBJ2-3, is KAGVTQTPRYLIKTRGQQVTLSCSPISGHRSVSWYQQTPGQGLQFLFEYFSETQRNKGNFPGRFSGRQFSNSRSEMNVSTLELGDSALYLCASSLVSGGRDTQYFGPGTRLTVL.

This chain uses TRBV5-1 with TRBJ2-7, with 7 bases that match TRBD2. Germline CDR1 reads SGHRS; CDR2 reads YFSETQ. This CDR3 contains 15 residues. V lost 1 base, J lost 0 bases, and 4 bases stayed unmatched. CDR3 region: CASSLPSGNSYEQYF. CDR3 nucleotide sequence: TGCGCCAGCAGCTTGCCTAGCGGAAACTCCTACGAGCAGTACTTC.

The chain uses TRBV7-2 and TRBJ2-5, with 7 nucleotides matching TRBD1. The germline V gene has CDR1 SGHTA and CDR2 FQGNSA. The CDR3 covers 15 residues. V lost 3 bases, J lost 5 bases, and 9 bases stayed unmatched. The CDR3 sequence: CASSLLGGWGETQYF. CDR3 in DNA: TGTGCCAGCAGCTTGTTAGGGGGCTGGGGGGAGACCCAGTACTTC.

This clone was recorded only once. The chain uses TRBV7-9 and TRBJ2-5, with a weak D call TRBD1 (6 bases). The germline V gene encodes CDR1 SEHNR and CDR2 FQNEAQ (reference sequence). CDR3 length equals 14 residues. Trimming shortened V by 2 bases and J by 1 base, and 8 bases separated the two germline ends. CDR3 bases: TGTGCCAGCAGCTTACGGACAGTCCAAGAGACCCAGTACTTC. Translated: CASSLRTVQETQYF.